The sequence of this T cell receptor beta chain was determined in a study of OX40 agonist ivuxolimab in advanced cancers. As for the study in general: Under the entry rules, prior anti-PD-1, anti-PD-L1 or anti-CTLA-4 therapy was allowed, and 35% to 40% had some. Whole-study results and caveats: CD8+ T cells showed, on average, more clonal expansion than CD4+ cells. The authors also found low normalized T-cell clonal expansion in some nonresponders.

The table came from immunoSEQ multiplex PCR; TCRdb's copy has only in-frame clones and leaves some out. The sample has 85,000 to 120,000 clones, 90% seen once. The CDR3 sequence is 13 residues long. Germline V lookup: CDR1 MNHEY, CDR2 SMNVEV (reference sequence). V shed 3 bases and J shed 7 bases, with 9 bases lying between them. Comments on this clone: Its matching antigen is unknown.

The receptor was derived from an adult with an advanced solid tumor such as melanoma, head and neck, liver or kidney cancer. Sample: CD4+ or CD8+ T cells sorted from blood, taken in a trial of the OX40 agonist ivuxolimab. The V call is TRBV27, the J call TRBJ2-2; TRBD1 is a possible D gene (6 bases). This CDR3 is CASSFPRGGELFF. Written as DNA, the CDR3 is TGTGCCAGCAGTTTTCCCAGGGGCGGGGAGCTGTTTTTT.